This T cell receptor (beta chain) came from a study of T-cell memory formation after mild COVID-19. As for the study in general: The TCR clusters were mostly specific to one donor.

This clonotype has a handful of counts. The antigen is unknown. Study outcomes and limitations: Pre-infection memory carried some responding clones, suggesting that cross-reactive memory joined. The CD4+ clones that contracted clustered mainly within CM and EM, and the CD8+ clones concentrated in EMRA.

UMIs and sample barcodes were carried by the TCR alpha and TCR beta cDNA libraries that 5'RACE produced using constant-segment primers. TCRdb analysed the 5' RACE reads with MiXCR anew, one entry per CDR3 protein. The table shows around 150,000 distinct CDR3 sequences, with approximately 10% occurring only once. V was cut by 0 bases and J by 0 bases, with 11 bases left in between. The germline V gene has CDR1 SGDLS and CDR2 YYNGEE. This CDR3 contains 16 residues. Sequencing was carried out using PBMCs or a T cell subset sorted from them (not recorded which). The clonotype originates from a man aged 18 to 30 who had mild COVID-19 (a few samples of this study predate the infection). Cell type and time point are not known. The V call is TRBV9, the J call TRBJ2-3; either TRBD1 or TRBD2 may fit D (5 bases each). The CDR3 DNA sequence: TGTGCCAGCAGCGTAGGCTGGGACGGTAGCACAGATACGCAGTATTTT. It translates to CASSVGWDGSTDTQYF.